This passage covers 18 T cell receptor beta chains from one sample sequenced in a study of blood T cell repertoires in COVID-19 (dated by TCRdb to the early 2020s). Receptors were amplified or captured by the immunoSEQ multiplex PCR assay. TCRdb provides this immuneACCESS table in a form limited to in-frame rearrangements. Some clones are lacking; in checked studies, under half of them reflect an unresolved V gene, and why the rest are absent is not known. The sample profile shows some 250,000 clones; 70% to 85% of them were found once. The biggest ten clones account for roughly a tenth of the sample. The sample consisted of peripheral blood. The receptors shown here come from a woman over 75 with acute or convalescent COVID-19.

CDR3 nucleotides: TGTGCCAGCAAAGTTACGGACACTGAAGCTTTCTTT. Translation: CASKVTDTEAFF. This chain uses TRBV28 with TRBJ1-1; D unclear. There are 12 residues in the CDR3. The V end lost 7 bases, the J end lost 3 bases, and 9 bases lay between the germline ends. The germline CDR1 and CDR2 sequences are MDHEN and SYDVKM.

V and J are TRBV4-1 and TRBJ2-7; TRBD1 aligns across 12 bases. Trimming removed 6 bases from V and 3 bases from J; junction bases left unmatched: 6. This CDR3 comprises 15 residues. CDR1 is MGHRA, CDR2 YSYEKL, per germline. For the CDR3, the DNA is TGCGCCAGCAGTGTTGGGACAGGGGGCAACTACGAGCAGTACTTC. Amino acid sequence: CASSVGTGGNYEQYF.

J is TRBJ1-1 and V is TRBV24-1, with D uncertain. V was trimmed by 6 bases and J by 4 bases, leaving 11 bases between them. The CDR3 is made up of 13 amino acids. Germline V lookup: CDR1 KGHDR, CDR2 SFDVKD. Written as DNA, the CDR3 is TGTGCCACCAGTAGCGCCGGGTCCACTGAAGCTTTCTTT. Its translation: CATSSAGSTEAFF.

The chain links TRBV19 to TRBJ2-7; 8 bases map to TRBD2. Germline V lookup: CDR1 LNHDA, CDR2 SQIVND (reference sequence). Unmatched junction bases numbered 5, after V lost 1 base and J lost 3 bases. The CDR3 consists of 15 residues. The CDR3 bases are TGTGCCAGTAGTATAGGTAGCGGGGAAGTCTACGAGCAGTACTTC. It is translated as CASSIGSGEVYEQYF. Looking up the rest from reference TRBV19 and TRBJ2-7 gives the full variable domain: DGGITQSPKYLFRKEGQNVTLSCEQNLNHDAMYWYRQDPGQGLRLIYYSQIVNDFQKGDIAEGYSVSREKKESFPLTVTSAQKNPTAFYLCASSIGSGEVYEQYFGPGTRLTVT.

The chain has TRBV5-1 and TRBJ2-2, with D hard to call. Trimming pared 0 bases from V and 3 bases from J, leaving 9 bases between. CDR1 and CDR2 from the germline V gene are SGHRS and YFSETQ. There are 15 residues in the CDR3. The DNA of the CDR3 is TGCGCCAGCAGCTTGGTTGCAGGCGACACCGGGGAGCTGTTTTTT. Its translation is CASSLVAGDTGELFF.

This clone showed up just once. The rearrangement links TRBV24-1 to TRBJ1-5; D remains ambiguous. CDR3 size: 17 residues. V lost 3 bases to trimming and J lost 2 bases, with 16 bases between them. Germline loops: CDR1 KGHDR, CDR2 SFDVKD. The CDR3 region has the DNA TGTGCCACCAGTGATCCGCGGGTGGGTCAGGGCAATCAGCCCCAGCATTTT. It encodes CATSDPRVGQGNQPQHF.

This rearrangement joins TRBV28 to TRBJ1-1; 7 bases fit TRBD1. CDR1 and CDR2 (germline): MDHEN, SYDVKM. This CDR3 spans 11 amino acids. With 5 bases clipped from V and 11 bases from J, the junction kept 5 bases outside the gene matches. As DNA, the CDR3 is TGTGCCAGCAGTGGACAGGATGAGGCTTTCTTT. Residues: CASSGQDEAFF. Drawing the rest from reference TRBV28 and TRBJ1-1, the complete variable domain is DVKVTQSSRYLVKRTGEKVFLECVQDMDHENMFWYRQDPGLGLRLIYFSYDVKMKEKGDIPEGYSVSREKKERFSLILESASTNQTSMYLCASSGQDEAFFGQGTRLTVV.

The rearrangement links TRBV6-6 to TRBJ1-3; D not resolved. CDR3 length equals 15 residues. V was pared by 7 bases and J by 1 base, with 14 bases between. Germline V CDR1 and CDR2: MNHNY, SVGAGI (reference sequence). The DNA for the CDR3 is TGTGCCAGCACTAACCCGCAAGTTTCTGGAAACACCATATATTTT. Protein sequence: CASTNPQVSGNTIYF.

This chain joins TRBV6-2 or TRBV6-3 and TRBJ1-4; possible D gene TRBD1, 5 bases. This CDR3 is built from 15 residues. The V end was cut by 4 bases, the J end by 5 bases, with 14 bases between. The germline V gene encodes CDR1 MNHEY and CDR2 SVGEGT. In DNA form, the CDR3 reads TGTGCCAGCAGTTCCCCGTCCGGGGGGAATGAAAAACTGTTTTTT. It encodes CASSSPSGGNEKLFF.

This rearrangement joins TRBV2 to TRBJ1-1, with D unresolved. The CDR3 loop spans 16 amino acids. Trimming shortened V by 4 bases and J by 2 bases, and 17 bases separated the two germline ends. CDR1 and CDR2 (germline): SNHLY, FYNNEI. The CDR3 bases are TGTGCCAGCAGTGGTAAAGACGAGACACCAAACACTGAAGCTTTCTTT. Encoded protein: CASSGKDETPNTEAFF.

The chain recombines TRBV29-1 with TRBJ2-7, with 8 bases matching TRBD1. CDR3 length: 14 amino acids. CDR1 and CDR2 from the germline V gene are SQVTM and ANQGSEA. V lost 0 bases and J lost 10; bases outside the gene matches: 11. As DNA, the CDR3 is TGCAGCGTTGAAGAAGTGGTCGGACAGGGCGCACAGTACTTC. The encoded protein is CSVEEVVGQGAQYF.

In this sample, this clone turned up a few times. The rearrangement links TRBV28 to TRBJ2-7; the D gene is possibly TRBD2 (6 bases). The CDR3 covers 15 residues. Trimming took 1 base from V and 2 from J, leaving 12 bases between them. Germline CDR1 is MDHEN and CDR2 is SYDVKM. The CDR3 sequence is CASSLLGGKAYEQYF. Written as DNA, the CDR3 is TGTGCCAGCAGTTTATTGGGGGGTAAGGCCTACGAGCAGTACTTC.

The chain couples TRBV5-1 to TRBJ2-2; TRBD2 is a possible D gene (5 bases). The germline V gene encodes CDR1 SGHRS and CDR2 YFSETQ. The V end was cut by 4 bases, the J end by 5 bases, with 9 bases between. The CDR3 loop spans 13 amino acids. CDR3 sequence (DNA): TGCGCCAGCAGCCCGCCGGGGACCGGGGAGCTGTTTTTT. Translated, it gives CASSPPGTGELFF.

In its sample, this clone was seen once. The chain employs TRBV5-1 and TRBJ2-1; 10 nucleotides align to TRBD1. Losses at the gene ends were 4 bases for V and 9 bases for J; bases not matched to a gene: 7. The CDR3 totals 14 residues. Germline assignment: CDR1 SGHRS and CDR2 YFSETQ. CDR3 region: CASSARDRGPEQFF. Here the CDR3 DNA reads TGCGCCAGCAGCGCCCGGGACAGGGGACCTGAGCAGTTCTTC.

The chain has TRBV28 and TRBJ2-1; 7 nucleotides align to TRBD1. This CDR3 is built from 15 residues. The germline gives CDR1 MDHEN, CDR2 SYDVKM. Trimming cost V 5 bases and J 3 bases; bases outside gene matches: 7. The CDR3, as DNA: TGTGCCAGCAGTCGGCACTCAGGGGGCTACAATGAGCAGTTCTTC. Translation gives CASSRHSGGYNEQFF.

The V call is TRBV11-2, the J call TRBJ1-1; 12 bases match TRBD1. Germline CDR1 and CDR2: SGHAT and FQNNGV. The trim removed 5 bases at V and 6 bases at J, leaving 7 bases unmatched. The CDR3 length is 15 residues. The CDR3 DNA sequence: TGTGCCAGCAGCGCACGGGACAGGGGGCAAGCTGAAGCTTTCTTT. It is translated as CASSARDRGQAEAFF.

This clone was recorded only once. Written as DNA, the CDR3 is TGTGCCACCAGACAAGCGAACACCGGGGAGCTGTTTTTT. Translating it yields CATRQANTGELFF. This chain links TRBV6-6 with TRBJ2-2; D remains unclear. The ends were cut back, 10 bases at V and 0 bases at J, with 9 bases in the middle. The CDR3 spans 13 residues. The germline CDR1 and CDR2 sequences are MNHNY and SVGAGI (reference sequence).

V and J are TRBV7-8 and TRBJ1-1, with TRBD1 matching 9 bases. CDR3 length: 15 residues. Germline V CDR1 and CDR2: SGHVS, FQNEAQ. With V trimmed by 3 bases and J by 1 base, 3 bases remained unmatched. CDR3 DNA sequence: TGTGCCAGCAGCTTTCGGACAGGGGCGAACACTGAAGCTTTCTTT. The encoded protein is CASSFRTGANTEAFF.